This T cell receptor beta chain originates from a study of OX40 agonist ivuxolimab in advanced cancers. As for the study more broadly: Ivuxolimab was an agonistic, fully human IgG2 monoclonal antibody directed against OX40 (CD134), a costimulatory receptor. Intravenous ivuxolimab was administered to patients every 2 weeks at six dose levels: 0.01, 0.1, 0.3, 1.5, 3 and 10 mg/kg. Among the 52 dose-escalation patients, some 19 had hepatocellular carcinoma, approximately 15 melanoma, 9 renal cell carcinoma and 9 head and neck cancer. In the dose-escalation cohort, around four fifths of patients were male, and the mean age was roughly 60 years with a range of about 23 to 79. Prior anti-PD-1, anti-PD-L1 or anti-CTLA-4 therapy was permitted, and checkpoint inhibitors had been received by approximately 39% of dose-escalation patients. Partial responses were achieved by three dose-escalation patients, of whom one had hepatocellular carcinoma and two had cutaneous melanoma. Peripheral TCRbeta sequencing aimed to test whether ivuxolimab altered TCR sequence diversity and caused clonal T-cell expansion. The monotherapy dose-escalation portion (N of about 50 patients) of the phase I ivuxolimab trial is reported in the paper. Overall study results and their limits: At doses of 0.1 to 3.0 mg/kg, clonal expansion of both CD4+ and CD8+ blood T cells was observed from baseline to week 6. After ivuxolimab, CD8+ T cells had more expanded clones than CD4+ T cells on average. Which antigens the clonally expanded peripheral T cells were specific for was not determined. Low levels of normalized T-cell clonal expansion were also seen in some patients who did not respond. Partial responders in the 0.1-3.0 mg/kg groups had among the lowest normalized peripheral clonal expansion, especially among CD8+ T cells.

Turning to this clone: The specificity of this receptor is unknown. It has no much larger one-base neighbor in the sample; base qualities were not kept. Other DNA sequences in the same sample also yield this CDR3.

The trial excluded patients who had a history of autoimmune disease or who were on systemic immunosuppression. Peripheral blood for TCR sequencing was collected from all dose cohorts at baseline, on cycle 4 day 1, and on cycle 7 day 1. Samples were obtained from an open-label, multicenter, first-in-human phase I dose-escalation trial of ivuxolimab. Adults with locally advanced or metastatic melanoma, renal cell, hepatocellular, or head and neck squamous cell carcinoma were enrolled in the trial. Before TCR sequencing, CD4+ and CD8+ T cells were separately sorted from peripheral blood. After removal of 4 bases from V and 5 bases from J, the junction retains 6 bases not matched to a gene. The germline V gene (reference sequence) provides CDR1 SGHNT and CDR2 YYREEE. The CDR3, cysteine through phenylalanine, is 16 amino acids long. Kept here is only the CDR3 DNA, which spans 48 bases and is read in frame from base 1.

Genomic DNA was isolated from the sorted cells so that the TCRbeta CDR3 region could be sequenced. The immunoSEQ Assay was used to sequence the TCRbeta CDR3 regions. The clones in this table, taken by TCRdb from immuneACCESS, are in-frame only. Not every clone is retained; where verified, under half of the shortfall comes from an unresolved V gene, and the cause of the rest is unknown. The sample table contains about 90,000 clones; only one count was recorded for just over 90% of them. The top ten clonotypes cover about 0.35% of the sample. This sequence uses TRBV5-4 and TRBJ1-4, with 12 bases in between that match TRBD1. The clonotype was recovered from an adult with an advanced solid tumor such as melanoma, head and neck, liver or kidney cancer. The input for sequencing was CD4+ or CD8+ T cells sorted from blood, taken in a trial of the OX40 agonist ivuxolimab. The CDR3 here reads CASSRDRGRENEKLFF. The nucleotide sequence is given as TGTGCCAGCAGCCGGGACAGGGGGCGCGAAAATGAAAAACTGTTTTTT.